What follows is one T cell receptor beta chain and its context. Its antigen is as yet unknown. A read error may explain this, as a much larger clone is one base away. This CDR3 comprises 15 residues. The TCR beta CDR3 regions underwent amplification using RNA transcripts as the source. The TCR CDR3 first-round RT-PCR relied on the HTBI primer set. TCRdb passed the multiplex PCR reads through MiXCR, listing each CDR3 protein once. The sample includes over 550,000 distinct CDR3 sequences, around 15% of them seen just once. The data are from a study of T cells in Graves' hyperthyroidism and ophthalmopathy. Overall study results and limits: Most clonotypes that expanded in the thyroid above 0.001 also showed up in blood.

This sequence was found in a woman in her late teens or twenties with Graves' hyperthyroidism. V and J are TRBV12-3 or TRBV12-4 and TRBJ2-7, with D maybe TRBD2 (6 bases). The sequenced sample was blood. The CDR3 DNA reads TGTGCCAGCAGTTTCGGTAGCGGAGGGGTATACGAGCAGTGCTTC. It yields the protein CASSFGSGGVYEQCF.